This TCR beta chain is drawn from a study of cytomegalovirus exposure and HLA in healthy donors. Study context: It was reported in a later analysis that the same platform had been used for the 120 validation repertoires as for the approximately 730 first-cohort repertoires.

Profiling relied on immunoSEQ multiplex PCR, and the TCRdb table lists in-frame clones only, not all of them. The repertoire holds approximately 150,000 clones, with over 80% as singletons. The length of the CDR3 is 12 residues. The germline gives CDR1 SGHNT, CDR2 YENEEA. Trimming shortened V by 10 bases and J by 2 bases, and 11 bases separated the two germline ends. Whole-study results and caveats: Most TCR sequences were uncommon, yet certain public TCRs appeared in many donors. Reported performance of the classifier showed diagnosis of cytomegalovirus status with high specificity and sensitivity. That first-cohort TCR clusters tended to co-occur in the 120 or so validation repertoires was found in a later analysis.

Details on this clone: The antigen is not known.

Sequencing used PBMCs. The genes are TRBV11-3 and TRBJ1-1; D call uncertain. This clonotype was obtained from a man aged 18 to 29 in good health and CMV-seropositive. The CDR3 DNA is TGTGCCACGGGGATCCGTAACACTGAAGCTTTCTTT. It is translated as CATGIRNTEAFF. Supplemented by reference TRBV11-3 and TRBJ1-1, the full variable domain reads EAGVVQSPRYKIIEKKQPVAFWCNPISGHNTLYWYLQNLGQGPELLIRYENEEAVDDSQLPKDRFSAERLKGVDSTLKIQPAELGDSAVYLCATGIRNTEAFFGQGTRLTVV.